A selection of T cell receptor beta chains follows, all from one sample in a study of blood T cell repertoires in COVID-19. The repertoire was sequenced with immunoSEQ multiplex PCR; TCRdb's copy has only in-frame clones and lacks some. The data contain more than 150,000 clones, approximately 80% of them singletons. The specimen sequenced was PBMCs or T cells enriched from blood (not recorded which). These receptors were taken from a man in his 60s who had been exposed to COVID-19. CDR3s include the opening cysteine and the closing phenylalanine or tryptophan. The D gene is left open where the match is weak. The size entry is marked missing in some rows and otherwise reads once, few, many or a size class.

clone size	V gene	D gene	J gene	CDR3 protein
NA	TRBV29-1	TRBD2	TRBJ2-7	CSVPDRVWTSGSYEQYF
NA	TRBV7-7	TRBD1	TRBJ2-6	CASSRSQGAGANVLTF
NA	TRBV6-6	TRBD1	TRBJ2-7	CATRGTDLSYEQYF
few	TRBV7-9	NA	TRBJ2-7	CASSYPERGSYEQYF
once	TRBV6-5	NA	TRBJ2-4	CASSPPGVENIQYF
NA	TRBV28	NA	TRBJ2-7	CASSQTYEQYF
NA	TRBV6-5	TRBD1	TRBJ1-1	CASSFRGHTEAFF
NA	TRBV2	TRBD2	TRBJ2-3	CASSPLFLLAGSTDTQYF
NA	TRBV28	NA	TRBJ1-5	CASSLNNQPQHF
NA	TRBV6-1	TRBD2	TRBJ2-7	CASSYSGGRLYF
once	TRBV3-1/TRBV3-2	TRBD2	TRBJ2-5	CASSQAGGAETQYF
NA	TRBV4-1	TRBD1	TRBJ2-1	CASSLAQGASYNEQFF
once	TRBV5-4	TRBD2	TRBJ2-7	CASSRTSGSYEQYF
NA	TRBV5-4	TRBD2	TRBJ2-2	CASSSLAGEVGELFF
NA	TRBV5-6	NA	TRBJ1-6	CASSATELNSPLHF
NA	TRBV7-9	TRBD1	TRBJ2-5	CASGDSHVQETQYF
NA	TRBV5-1	TRBD2	TRBJ2-7	CASSLELAGSYEQYF
NA	TRBV2	TRBD2	TRBJ2-1	CASSPPLAGVTEQFF
NA	TRBV7-9	TRBD1	TRBJ2-2	CASSLRQGAIGELFF
NA	TRBV6-1	NA	TRBJ1-6	CASSYGSYNSPLHF
NA	TRBV9	TRBD2	TRBJ2-2	CASSVVSGGNTGELFF
NA	TRBV24-1	TRBD1	TRBJ1-4	CATSDSQGAKEKLFF
NA	TRBV19	TRBD2	TRBJ2-7	CASSSYLAGGTYEQYF
NA	TRBV27	NA	TRBJ1-1	CASMSVNTEAFF
once	TRBV5-4	NA	TRBJ2-7	CASSATVNSYEQYF
NA	TRBV28	NA	TRBJ1-1	CASSLGGLRDTEAFF
NA	TRBV7-2	TRBD2	TRBJ2-1	CASSLGLAAYNEQFF
few	TRBV27	TRBD2	TRBJ2-7	CASSLRLAGAGEQYF
NA	TRBV19	TRBD2	TRBJ2-2	CASSIQTSGDTGELFF
NA	TRBV19	TRBD2	TRBJ2-3	CASSIERGGTQYF
NA	TRBV6-5	NA	TRBJ1-5	CASRDISNQPQHF
NA	TRBV6-5	TRBD2	TRBJ2-7	CASSYLRTSGSHEQYF
NA	TRBV6-5	NA	TRBJ2-7	CASVPTVPAYEQYF
NA	TRBV4-2	TRBD2	TRBJ2-7	CASSQVVAGVSYEQYF
once	TRBV7-6	TRBD2	TRBJ2-3	CASSPLAGGGSDTQYF
NA	TRBV11-3	TRBD1	TRBJ2-7	CASSPGTGTYEQYF
NA	TRBV9	TRBD1	TRBJ1-6	CASSPGQRDSPLHF
NA	TRBV25-1	NA	TRBJ2-2	CASSAWTDTGELFF
NA	TRBV9	TRBD2	TRBJ2-3	CASSARTSGSRDTQYF